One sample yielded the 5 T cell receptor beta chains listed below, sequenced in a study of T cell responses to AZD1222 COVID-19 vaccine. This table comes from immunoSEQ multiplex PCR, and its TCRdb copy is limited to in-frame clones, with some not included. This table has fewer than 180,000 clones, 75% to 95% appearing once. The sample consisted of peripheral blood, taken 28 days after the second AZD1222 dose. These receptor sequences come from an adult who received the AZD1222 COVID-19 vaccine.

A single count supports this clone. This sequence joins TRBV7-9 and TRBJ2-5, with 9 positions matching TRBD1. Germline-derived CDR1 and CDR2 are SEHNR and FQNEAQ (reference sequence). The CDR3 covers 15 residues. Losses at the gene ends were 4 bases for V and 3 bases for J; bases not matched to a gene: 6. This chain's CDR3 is CASSSQGQGEETQYF. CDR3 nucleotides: TGTGCCAGCAGCTCACAGGGACAGGGAGAAGAGACCCAGTACTTC. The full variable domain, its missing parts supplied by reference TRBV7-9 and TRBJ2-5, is DTGVSQNPRHKITKRGQNVTFRCDPISEHNRLYWYRQTLGQGPEFLTYFQNEAQLEKSRLLSDRFSAERPKGSFSTLEIQRTEQGDSAMYLCASSSQGQGEETQYFGPGTRLLVL.

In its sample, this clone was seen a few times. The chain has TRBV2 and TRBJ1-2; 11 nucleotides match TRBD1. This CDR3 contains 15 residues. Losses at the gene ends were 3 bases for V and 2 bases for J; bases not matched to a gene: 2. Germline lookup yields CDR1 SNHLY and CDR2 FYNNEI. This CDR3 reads CASSEGQGGNYGYTF. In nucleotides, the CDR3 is TGTGCCAGCAGTGAGGGACAGGGGGGGAACTATGGCTACACCTTC.

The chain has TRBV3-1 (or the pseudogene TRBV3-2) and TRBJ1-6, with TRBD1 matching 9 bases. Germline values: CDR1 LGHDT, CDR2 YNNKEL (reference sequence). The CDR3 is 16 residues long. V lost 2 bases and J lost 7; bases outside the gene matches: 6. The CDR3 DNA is TGTGCCAGCAGCCAATCGGCCGGGACAGGGAATTCACCCCTCCACTTT. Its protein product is CASSQSAGTGNSPLHF.

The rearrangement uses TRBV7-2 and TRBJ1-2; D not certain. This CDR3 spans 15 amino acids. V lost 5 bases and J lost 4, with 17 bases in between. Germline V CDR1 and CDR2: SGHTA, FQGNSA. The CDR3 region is CASSPRPTSGYGYTF. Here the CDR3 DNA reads TGTGCCAGCAGCCCCCGACCCACCAGTGGCTATGGCTACACCTTC.

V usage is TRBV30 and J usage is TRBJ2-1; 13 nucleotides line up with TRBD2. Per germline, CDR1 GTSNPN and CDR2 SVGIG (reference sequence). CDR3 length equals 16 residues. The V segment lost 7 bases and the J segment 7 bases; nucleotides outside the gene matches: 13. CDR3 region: CAFLSVTSGRRNEQFF. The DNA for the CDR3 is TGTGCCTTCCTATCCGTGACTAGCGGGAGGCGAAATGAGCAGTTCTTC.